The clone carrying this T cell receptor (beta chain) was found a few times. Original analysis: How many nucleated cells were present was estimated from reference gene primer amplification. Sequencing was performed with immunoSEQ multiplex PCR; in TCRdb, only in-frame clones are kept and a portion is missing. The D gene and trimming were derived from the DNA, and the V and J assignments and clone size from that table. The sample holds 200,000 to 300,000 clones, 84% seen once. This record comes from a study of blood T cell repertoires in COVID-19. Turning to the study itself: The United States, Italy and Spain were the sources of the acute and convalescent COVID-19 samples.

The V gene lost 1 base and the J gene lost 4 bases, with 20 bases spanning the gap. Germline V CDR1 and CDR2: LGHNA, YNFKEQ. The CDR3 runs to 18 residues. The material sequenced was peripheral blood. The sequence derives from a woman in her thirties or forties who had recovered from COVID-19. J is TRBJ1-5 and V is TRBV4-2; possible D gene TRBD1, 6 bases. The CDR3 sequence is CASSQVLTGPDVNQPQHF. The CDR3 DNA sequence: TGTGCCAGCAGCCAAGTCTTGACAGGCCCTGACGTGAATCAGCCCCAGCATTTT.